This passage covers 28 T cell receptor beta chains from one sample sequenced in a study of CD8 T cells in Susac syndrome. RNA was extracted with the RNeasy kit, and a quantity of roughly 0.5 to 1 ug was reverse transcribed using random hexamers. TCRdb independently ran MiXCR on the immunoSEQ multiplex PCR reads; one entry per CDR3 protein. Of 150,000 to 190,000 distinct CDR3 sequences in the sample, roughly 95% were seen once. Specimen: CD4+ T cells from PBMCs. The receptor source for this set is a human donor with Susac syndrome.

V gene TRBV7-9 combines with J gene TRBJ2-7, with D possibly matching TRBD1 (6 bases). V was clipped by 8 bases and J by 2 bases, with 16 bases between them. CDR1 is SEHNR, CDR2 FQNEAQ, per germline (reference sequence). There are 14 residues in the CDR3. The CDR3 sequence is CASSLAGVPYEQYF. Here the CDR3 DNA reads TGTGCCAGCTCACTGGCAGGGGTACCCTACGAGCAGTACTTC.

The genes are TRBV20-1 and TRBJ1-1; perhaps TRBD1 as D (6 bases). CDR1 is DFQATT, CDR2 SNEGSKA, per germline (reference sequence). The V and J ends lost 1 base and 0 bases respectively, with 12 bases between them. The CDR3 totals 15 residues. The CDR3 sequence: CSARVAGAMNTEAFF. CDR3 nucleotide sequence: TGCAGTGCTAGAGTAGCAGGGGCGATGAACACTGAAGCTTTCTTT.

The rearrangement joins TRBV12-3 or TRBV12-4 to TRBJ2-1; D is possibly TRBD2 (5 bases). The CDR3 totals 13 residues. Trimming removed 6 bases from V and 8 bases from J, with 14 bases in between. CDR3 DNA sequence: TGTGCCAGCAGCCCACGGGAAATCCATGAGCAGTTCTTC. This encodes CASSPREIHEQFF.

DNA of the CDR3: TGTGCCAGCAAGGTCCAAGAGACCCAGTACTTC. It encodes CASKVQETQYF. The chain joins TRBV2 to TRBJ2-5, with D hard to call. The CDR3 runs 11 residues. V dropped 7 bases and J dropped 1 base, with 4 bases sitting between them. Germline V gene sequence: CDR1 SNHLY, CDR2 FYNNEI. Filled out from reference TRBV2 and TRBJ2-5, the complete variable domain reads EPEVTQTPSHQVTQMGQEVILRCVPISNHLYFYWYRQILGQKVEFLVSFYNNEISEKSEIFDDQFSVERPDGSNFTLKIRSTKLEDSAMYFCASKVQETQYFGPGTRLLVL.

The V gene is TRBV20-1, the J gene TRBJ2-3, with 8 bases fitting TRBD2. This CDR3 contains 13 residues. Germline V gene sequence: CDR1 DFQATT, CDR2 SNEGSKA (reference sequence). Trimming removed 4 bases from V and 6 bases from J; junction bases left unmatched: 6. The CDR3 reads CSAISAGGDTQYF. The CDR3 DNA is TGCAGTGCTATTTCGGCGGGGGGTGATACGCAGTATTTT.

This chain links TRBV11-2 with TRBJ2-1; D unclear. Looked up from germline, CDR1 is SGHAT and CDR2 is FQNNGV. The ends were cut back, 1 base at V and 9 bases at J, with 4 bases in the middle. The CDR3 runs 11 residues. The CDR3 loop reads CASSLGTEQFF. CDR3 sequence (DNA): TGTGCCAGCAGCTTAGGTACTGAGCAGTTCTTC.

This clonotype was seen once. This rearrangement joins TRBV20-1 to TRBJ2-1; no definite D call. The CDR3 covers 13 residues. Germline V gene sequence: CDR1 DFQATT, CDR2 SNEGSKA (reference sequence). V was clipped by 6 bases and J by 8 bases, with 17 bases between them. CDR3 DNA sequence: TGCAGTGCCCTTACGGGTCTCTGGGATGAGCAGTTCTTC. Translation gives CSALTGLWDEQFF.

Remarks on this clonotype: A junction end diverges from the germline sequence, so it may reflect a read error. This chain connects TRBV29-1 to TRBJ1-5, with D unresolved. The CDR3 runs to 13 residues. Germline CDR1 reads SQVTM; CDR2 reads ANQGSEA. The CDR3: CSVSFSPNEPQHF. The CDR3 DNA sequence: TGCAGCGTCTCATTTAGCCCCAATGAGCCCCAGCATTTT.

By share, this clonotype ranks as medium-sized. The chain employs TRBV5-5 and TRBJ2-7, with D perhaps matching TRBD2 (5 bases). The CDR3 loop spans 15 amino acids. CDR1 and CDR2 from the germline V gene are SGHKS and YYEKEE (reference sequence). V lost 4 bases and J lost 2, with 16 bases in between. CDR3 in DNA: TGTGCCAGCAGCCAGGAAGGGAGCCCCGCCTACGAGCAGTACTTC. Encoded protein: CASSQEGSPAYEQYF.

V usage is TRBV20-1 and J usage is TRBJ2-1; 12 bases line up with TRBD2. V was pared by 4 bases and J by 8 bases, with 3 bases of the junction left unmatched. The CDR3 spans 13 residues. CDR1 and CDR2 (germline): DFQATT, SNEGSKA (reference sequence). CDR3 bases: TGCAGTGCTACTAGCGGGGGGGTATATGAGCAGTTCTTC. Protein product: CSATSGGVYEQFF.

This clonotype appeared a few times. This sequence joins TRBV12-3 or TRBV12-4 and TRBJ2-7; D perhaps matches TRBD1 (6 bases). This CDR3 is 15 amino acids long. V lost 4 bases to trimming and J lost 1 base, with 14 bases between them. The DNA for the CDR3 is TGTGCCAGCAGTTCCCCACCTACAGGGTCCTACGAGCAGTACTTC. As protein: CASSSPPTGSYEQYF.

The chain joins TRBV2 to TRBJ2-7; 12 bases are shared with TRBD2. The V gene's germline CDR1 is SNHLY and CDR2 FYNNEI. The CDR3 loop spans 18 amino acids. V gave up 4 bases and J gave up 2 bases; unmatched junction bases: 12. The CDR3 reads CASSAGLAGGPGPYEQYF. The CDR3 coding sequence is TGTGCCAGCAGTGCTGGGCTAGCGGGGGGGCCCGGTCCCTACGAGCAGTACTTC.

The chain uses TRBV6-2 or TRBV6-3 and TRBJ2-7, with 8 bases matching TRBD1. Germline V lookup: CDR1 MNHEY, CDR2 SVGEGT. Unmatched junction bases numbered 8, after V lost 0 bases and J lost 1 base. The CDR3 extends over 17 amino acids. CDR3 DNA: TGTGCCAGCAGTTACTCGATTCAGGACAGGGTTTCCTACGAGCAGTACTTC. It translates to CASSYSIQDRVSYEQYF.

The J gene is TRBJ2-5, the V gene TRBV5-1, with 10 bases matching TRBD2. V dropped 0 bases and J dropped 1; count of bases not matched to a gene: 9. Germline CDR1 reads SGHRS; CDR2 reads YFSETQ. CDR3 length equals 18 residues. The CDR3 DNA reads TGCGCCAGCAGCTTGGGCGCTAGCGGGGGCTTCATCCAAGAGACCCAGTACTTC. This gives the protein CASSLGASGGFIQETQYF.

The CDR3 DNA follows: TGTGCCACCTTCGACCGGCGGGAAAGCACAGATACGCAGTATTTT. Its translation is CATFDRRESTDTQYF. The chain has TRBV10-3 and TRBJ2-3; TRBD2 is a possible D gene (6 bases). Trimming left V 10 bases short and J 0 bases short, with 17 bases between. Germline V gene lookup returns CDR1 ENHRY and CDR2 SYGVKD. The CDR3 is 15 residues long.

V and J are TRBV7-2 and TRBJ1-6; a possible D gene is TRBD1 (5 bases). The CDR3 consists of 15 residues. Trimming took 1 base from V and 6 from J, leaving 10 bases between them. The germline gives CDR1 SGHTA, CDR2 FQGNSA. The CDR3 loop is CASSLEGRSNSPLHF. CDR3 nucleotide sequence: TGTGCCAGCAGCTTAGAGGGGAGAAGTAATTCACCCCTCCACTTT.

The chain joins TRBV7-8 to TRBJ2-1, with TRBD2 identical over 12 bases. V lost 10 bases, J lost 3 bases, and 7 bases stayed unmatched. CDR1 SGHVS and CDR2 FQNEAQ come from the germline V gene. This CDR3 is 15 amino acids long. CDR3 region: CATSTSGGNYNEQFF. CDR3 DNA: TGTGCCACTTCCACTAGCGGGGGGAACTACAATGAGCAGTTCTTC.

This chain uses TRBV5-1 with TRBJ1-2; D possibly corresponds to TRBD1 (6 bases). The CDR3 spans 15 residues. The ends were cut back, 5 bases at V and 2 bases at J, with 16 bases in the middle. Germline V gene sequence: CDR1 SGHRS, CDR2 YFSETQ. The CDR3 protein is CASRNLQGANYGYTF. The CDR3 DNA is TGCGCCAGCAGGAACCTACAGGGCGCAAACTATGGCTACACCTTC.

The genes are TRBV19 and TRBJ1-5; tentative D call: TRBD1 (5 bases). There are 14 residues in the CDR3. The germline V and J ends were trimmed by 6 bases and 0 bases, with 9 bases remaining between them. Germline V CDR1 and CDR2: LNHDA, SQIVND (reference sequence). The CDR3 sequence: CASRSGGSNQPQHF. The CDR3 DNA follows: TGTGCCAGTAGATCCGGGGGTAGCAATCAGCCCCAGCATTTT.

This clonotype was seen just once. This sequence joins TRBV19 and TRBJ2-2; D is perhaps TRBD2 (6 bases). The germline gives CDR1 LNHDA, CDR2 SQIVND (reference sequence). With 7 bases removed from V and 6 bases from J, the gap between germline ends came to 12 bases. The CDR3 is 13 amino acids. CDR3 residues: CASTVRGSGELFF. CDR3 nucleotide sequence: TGTGCCAGTACCGTTCGGGGGTCCGGGGAGCTGTTTTTT.

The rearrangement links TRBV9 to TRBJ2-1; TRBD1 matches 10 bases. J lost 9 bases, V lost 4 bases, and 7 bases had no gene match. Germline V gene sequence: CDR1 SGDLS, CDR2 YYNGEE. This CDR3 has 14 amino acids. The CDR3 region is CASSNRDRGGEQFF. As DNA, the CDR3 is TGTGCCAGCAGCAACCGGGACAGGGGAGGTGAGCAGTTCTTC.

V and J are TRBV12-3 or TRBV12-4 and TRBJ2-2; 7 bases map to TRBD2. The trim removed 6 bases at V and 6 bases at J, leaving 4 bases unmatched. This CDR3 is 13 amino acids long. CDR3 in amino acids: CASRAGRSGELFF. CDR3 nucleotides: TGTGCCAGCAGGGCCGGGAGGTCCGGGGAGCTGTTTTTT.

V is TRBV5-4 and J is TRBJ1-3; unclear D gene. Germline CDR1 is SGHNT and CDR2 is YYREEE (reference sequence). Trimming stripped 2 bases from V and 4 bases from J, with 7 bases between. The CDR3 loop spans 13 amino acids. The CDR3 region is CASSFPPGNTIYF. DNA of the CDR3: TGTGCCAGCAGCTTCCCCCCCGGAAACACCATATATTTT.

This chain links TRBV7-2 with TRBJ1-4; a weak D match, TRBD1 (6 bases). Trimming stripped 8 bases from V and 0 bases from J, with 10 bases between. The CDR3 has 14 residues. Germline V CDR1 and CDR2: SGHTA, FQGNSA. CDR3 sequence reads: CASSRTATNEKLFF. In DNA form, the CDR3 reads TGTGCCAGCTCCAGGACAGCAACTAATGAAAAACTGTTTTTT.

The CDR3 DNA follows: TGCGCCAGCAGCCAAGCTTGGTCCGTTAGGCCTGGGGCCAACGTCCTGACTTTC. This gives the protein CASSQAWSVRPGANVLTF. The gene calls are TRBV4-3 and TRBJ2-6, with D unclear. Germline assignment: CDR1 LGHNA and CDR2 YSLEER. The CDR3 has 18 residues. The germline V and J ends were trimmed by 1 base and 2 bases, with 15 bases remaining between them.

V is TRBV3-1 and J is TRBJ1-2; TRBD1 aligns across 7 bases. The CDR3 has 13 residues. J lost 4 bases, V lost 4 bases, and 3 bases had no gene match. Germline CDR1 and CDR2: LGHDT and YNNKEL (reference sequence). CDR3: CASSRGQVYGYTF. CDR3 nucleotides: TGTGCCAGCAGCCGTGGACAGGTCTATGGCTACACCTTC.

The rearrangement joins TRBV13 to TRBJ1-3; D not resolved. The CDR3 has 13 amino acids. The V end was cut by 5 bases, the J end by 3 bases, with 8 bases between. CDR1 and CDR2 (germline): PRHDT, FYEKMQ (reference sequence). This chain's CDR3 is CASSPYSGNTIYF. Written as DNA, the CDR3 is TGTGCCAGCAGCCCTTACAGTGGAAACACCATATATTTT. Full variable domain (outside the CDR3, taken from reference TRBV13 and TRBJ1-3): AAGVIQSPRHLIKEKRETATLKCYPIPRHDTVYWYQQGPGQDPQFLISFYEKMQSDKGSIPDRFSAQQFSDYHSELNMSSLELGDSALYFCASSPYSGNTIYFGEGSWLTVV.

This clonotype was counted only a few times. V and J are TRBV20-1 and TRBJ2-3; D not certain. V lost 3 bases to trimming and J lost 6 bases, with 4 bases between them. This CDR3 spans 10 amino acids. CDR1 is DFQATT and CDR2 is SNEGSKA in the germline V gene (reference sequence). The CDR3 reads CSARGDTQYF. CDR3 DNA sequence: TGCAGTGCTAGGGGGGATACGCAGTATTTT.